This T cell receptor beta chain was observed in a study of cytomegalovirus exposure and HLA in healthy donors. Across the whole study: Among the approximately 370 donors who were genotyped, roughly 76% fell in the genetic ancestry cluster that is associated with self-reported Caucasian donors. Findings and caveats of the study: Analyzed later, most CMV-associated TCR beta chains appeared HLA-restricted.

This CDR3 is 14 amino acids long. Per germline, CDR1 SQVTM and CDR2 ANQGSEA. V gave up 4 bases and J gave up 9 bases, with 19 bases separating them. Comments on this clone: Its antigen is unidentified.

The PCR contained 60 Vbeta and 13 Jbeta primers. Assay: immunoSEQ multiplex PCR; the TCRdb copy retains only in-frame clones and omits some. Its table lists 150,000 to 200,000 clones. This TCR was recovered from a young woman in good health and CMV-seropositive. Sequencing was done on a sample of PBMCs. This chain connects TRBV29-1 to TRBJ2-1; possibly TRBD2 for D (5 bases). The CDR3 here is CSVALRLKRAEQFF. CDR3 bases: TGCAGCGTTGCCCTAAGACTAAAAAGGGCTGAGCAGTTCTTC.